The clone carrying this T cell receptor (beta chain) appeared once. The target antigen is unknown. The source of the sample is a study of shared clonotypes between healthy human individuals. Replicate PCRs for sorted subsets used around 200 ng DNA; this equaled 25,000 to 30,000 T cell genomes. TCRdb's copy holds only in-frame clones and misses some; the assay was immunoSEQ multiplex PCR. The sample lists 600,000 to 700,000 clones, around 73% occurring once. General study results and limits: Among a few donors, approximately 4.6% of naive CD4 clonotypes were found in common.

Per the germline V gene, CDR1 is SGHAT and CDR2 is FQNNGV. Trimming took off 5 bases at V and 4 bases at J, with 8 bases between the two ends. The CDR3 has 12 amino acids. This TCR came from a woman younger than 45 in good health. This chain connects TRBV11-2 to TRBJ1-1; D is ambiguous. What was sequenced was memory CD4+ T cells sorted from blood. The subset here: CD45RA-negative fraction. CDR3 in DNA: TGTGCCAGCAGCGGTCGGGGCACTGAAGCTTTCTTT. Encoded protein: CASSGRGTEAFF.